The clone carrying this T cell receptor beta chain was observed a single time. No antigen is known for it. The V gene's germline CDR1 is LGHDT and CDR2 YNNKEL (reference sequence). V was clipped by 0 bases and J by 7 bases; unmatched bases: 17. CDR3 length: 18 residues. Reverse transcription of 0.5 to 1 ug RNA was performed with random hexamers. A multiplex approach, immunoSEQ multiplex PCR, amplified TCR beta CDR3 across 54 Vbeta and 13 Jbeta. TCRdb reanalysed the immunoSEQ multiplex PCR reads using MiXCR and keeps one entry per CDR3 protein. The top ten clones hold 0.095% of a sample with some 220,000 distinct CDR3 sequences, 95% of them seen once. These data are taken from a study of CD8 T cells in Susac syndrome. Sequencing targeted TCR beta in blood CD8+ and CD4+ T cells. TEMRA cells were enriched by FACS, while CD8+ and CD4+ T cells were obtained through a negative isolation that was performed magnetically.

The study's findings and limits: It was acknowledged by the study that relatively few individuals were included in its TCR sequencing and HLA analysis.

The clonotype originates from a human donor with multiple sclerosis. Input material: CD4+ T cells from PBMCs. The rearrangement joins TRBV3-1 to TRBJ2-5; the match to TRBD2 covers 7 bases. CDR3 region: CASSQEGRGSGLGGTQYF. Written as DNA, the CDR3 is TGTGCCAGCAGCCAAGAAGGACGCGGGAGTGGACTTGGAGGGACCCAGTACTTC.